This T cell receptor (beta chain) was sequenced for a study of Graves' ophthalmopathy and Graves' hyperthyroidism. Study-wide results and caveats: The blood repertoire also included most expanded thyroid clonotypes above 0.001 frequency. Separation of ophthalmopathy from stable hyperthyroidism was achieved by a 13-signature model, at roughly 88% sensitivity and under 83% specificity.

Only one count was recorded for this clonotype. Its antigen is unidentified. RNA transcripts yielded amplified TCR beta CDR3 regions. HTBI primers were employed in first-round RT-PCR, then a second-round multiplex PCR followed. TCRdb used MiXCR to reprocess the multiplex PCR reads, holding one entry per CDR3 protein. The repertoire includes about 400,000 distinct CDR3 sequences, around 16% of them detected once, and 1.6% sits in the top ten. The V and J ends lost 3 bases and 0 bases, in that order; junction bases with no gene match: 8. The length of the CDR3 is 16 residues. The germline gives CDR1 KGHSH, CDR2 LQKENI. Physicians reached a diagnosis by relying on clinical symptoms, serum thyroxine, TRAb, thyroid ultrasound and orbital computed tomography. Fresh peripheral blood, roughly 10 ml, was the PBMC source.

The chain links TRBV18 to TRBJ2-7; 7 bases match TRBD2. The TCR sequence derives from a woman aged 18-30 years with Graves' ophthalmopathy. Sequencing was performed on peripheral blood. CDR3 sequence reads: CASSPLAGSSSYEQYF. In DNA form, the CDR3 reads TGTGCCAGCTCACCCTTAGCGGGTTCAAGCTCCTACGAGCAGTACTTC.